This entry describes one T cell receptor (beta chain). The data were obtained in a study of blood T cell repertoires in COVID-19. Study summary: Sample material is recorded as cDNA or gDNA derived from T cells, B-cell-depleted T cells, or PBMCs.

TCRdb's table, derived via immunoSEQ multiplex PCR, lists solely in-frame clones and lacks some. The repertoire consists of a few hundred thousand clones, with 70% to 90% occurring once and the leading ten covering 3.5% to 5.5%. V was cut by 6 bases and J by 0 bases, with 15 bases left in between. CDR1 is SNHLY, CDR2 FYNNEI, per germline. This CDR3 comprises 17 residues. The genes are TRBV2 and TRBJ2-6, with D perhaps TRBD2 (6 bases). The source is a woman aged 25 to 45 who had recovered from COVID-19. The sequenced sample was PBMCs or T cells enriched from blood (not recorded which). This CDR3 is CASRGIRDFSGANVLTF. The CDR3 DNA reads TGTGCCAGCAGGGGAATCCGGGACTTCTCTGGGGCCAACGTCCTGACTTTC.